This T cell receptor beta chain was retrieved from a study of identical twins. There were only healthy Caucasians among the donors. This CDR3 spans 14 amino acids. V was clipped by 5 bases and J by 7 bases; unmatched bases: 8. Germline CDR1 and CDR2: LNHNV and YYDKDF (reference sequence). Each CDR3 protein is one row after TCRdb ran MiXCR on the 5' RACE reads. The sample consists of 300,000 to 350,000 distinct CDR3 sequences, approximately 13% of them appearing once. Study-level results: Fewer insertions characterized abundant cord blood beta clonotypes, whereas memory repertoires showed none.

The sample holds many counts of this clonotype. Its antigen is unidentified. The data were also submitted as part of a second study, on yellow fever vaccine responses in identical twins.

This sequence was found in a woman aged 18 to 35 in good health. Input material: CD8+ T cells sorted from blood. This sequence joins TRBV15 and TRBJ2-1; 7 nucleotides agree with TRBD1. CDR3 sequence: CATSGMTGPNEQFF. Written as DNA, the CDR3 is TGTGCCACCAGCGGAATGACAGGGCCAAATGAGCAGTTCTTC.